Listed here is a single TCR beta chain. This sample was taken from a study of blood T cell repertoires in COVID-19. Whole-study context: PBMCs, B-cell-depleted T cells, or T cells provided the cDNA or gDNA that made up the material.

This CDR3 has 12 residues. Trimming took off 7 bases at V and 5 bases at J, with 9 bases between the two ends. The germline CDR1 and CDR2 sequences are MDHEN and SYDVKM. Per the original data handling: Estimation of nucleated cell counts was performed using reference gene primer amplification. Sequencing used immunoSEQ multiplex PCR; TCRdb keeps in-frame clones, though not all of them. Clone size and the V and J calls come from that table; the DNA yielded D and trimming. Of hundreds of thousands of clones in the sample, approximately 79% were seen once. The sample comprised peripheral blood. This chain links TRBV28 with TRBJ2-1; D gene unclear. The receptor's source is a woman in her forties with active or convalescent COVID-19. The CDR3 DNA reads TGTGCCAGCAATTCCAACAACAATGAGCAGTTCTTC. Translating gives CASNSNNNEQFF.